A single sample gave rise to the 5 T cell receptor beta chains below, sequenced in a study of T cell responses to AZD1222 COVID-19 vaccine. Measured with immunoSEQ multiplex PCR; TCRdb has only the in-frame clones, and not every one. The sample comprises around 180,000 clones, about 90% of which are singletons, and 2.6% rests with the top ten. The sequencing used peripheral blood, collected on day 0 of AZD1222 vaccination. These receptor sequences come from an adult in good health.

The gene calls are TRBV12-3 or TRBV12-4 and TRBJ1-5, with unresolved D. Trimming removed 4 bases at V and 5 bases at J, with 6 bases between. The CDR3 extends over 12 amino acids. CDR3 residues: CASSSYYQPQHF. The CDR3 nucleotides read TGTGCCAGCAGTTCCTACTATCAGCCCCAGCATTTT.

This clone was seen ten or more times. CDR3: CASSLMVGTGRDGYTF. The CDR3 DNA follows: TGTGCCAGCAGCCTTATGGTGGGGACAGGGAGGGACGGCTACACCTTC. The V and J genes are TRBV5-4 and TRBJ1-2; 9 bases match TRBD1. The J segment lost 8 bases and the V segment lost 4 bases, leaving 15 bases of the junction unmatched. Per germline, CDR1 SGHNT and CDR2 YYREEE (reference sequence). There are 16 residues in the CDR3.

The genes are TRBV27 and TRBJ2-7, with D maybe TRBD1 (8 bases). The germline gives CDR1 MNHEY, CDR2 SMNVEV (reference sequence). V was pared by 6 bases and J by 4 bases, with 19 bases between. The CDR3 runs to 15 residues. The chain's CDR3 is CASRLGQGLPYEQYF. CDR3 sequence (DNA): TGTGCCAGCAGACTAGGACAGGGACTACCTTACGAGCAGTACTTC.

The chain links TRBV4-1 to TRBJ2-7; no firm D call. The CDR3 is 13 amino acids. V lost 0 bases and J 11 bases, leaving 14 bases between the germline ends. Germline CDR1 MGHRA, CDR2 YSYEKL. The CDR3 sequence is CASSQDSRENKYF. The CDR3 nucleotides read TGCGCCAGCAGCCAAGATTCTAGAGAAAACAAGTACTTC.

The V gene is TRBV5-1, the J gene TRBJ1-1; maybe TRBD1 (5 bases). Germline assignment: CDR1 SGHRS and CDR2 YFSETQ. V was pared by 1 base and J by 3 bases, with 13 bases between. The CDR3 length is 15 residues. CDR3 sequence: CASSLSLPGDTEAFF. The CDR3 nucleotides are TGCGCCAGCAGCTTGTCCCTTCCGGGGGACACTGAAGCTTTCTTT. Looking up the rest from reference TRBV5-1 and TRBJ1-1 gives the full variable domain: KAGVTQTPRYLIKTRGQQVTLSCSPISGHRSVSWYQQTPGQGLQFLFEYFSETQRNKGNFPGRFSGRQFSNSRSEMNVSTLELGDSALYLCASSLSLPGDTEAFFGQGTRLTVV.